The text below deals with one T cell receptor (beta chain). The germline gives CDR1 MNHEY, CDR2 SVGEGT. The ends lost 6 bases at V and 3 bases at J; junction bases unmatched: 9. The CDR3 extends over 15 amino acids. The sample belongs to a study of blood T cell repertoires in COVID-19. Sequenced by immunoSEQ multiplex PCR; TCRdb stores in-frame clones only, minus some. Among some 200,000 clones listed, 87% were seen once. The material sequenced was PBMCs or T cells enriched from blood (not recorded which). The V gene is TRBV6-2 or TRBV6-3, the J gene TRBJ2-3; the match to TRBD2 covers 7 bases. This receptor was identified in a woman aged 25 to 39 who had recovered from COVID-19. The CDR3 here is CASSTPGGHTDTQYF. CDR3 in DNA: TGTGCCAGCAGCACCCCGGGAGGCCATACAGATACGCAGTATTTT.